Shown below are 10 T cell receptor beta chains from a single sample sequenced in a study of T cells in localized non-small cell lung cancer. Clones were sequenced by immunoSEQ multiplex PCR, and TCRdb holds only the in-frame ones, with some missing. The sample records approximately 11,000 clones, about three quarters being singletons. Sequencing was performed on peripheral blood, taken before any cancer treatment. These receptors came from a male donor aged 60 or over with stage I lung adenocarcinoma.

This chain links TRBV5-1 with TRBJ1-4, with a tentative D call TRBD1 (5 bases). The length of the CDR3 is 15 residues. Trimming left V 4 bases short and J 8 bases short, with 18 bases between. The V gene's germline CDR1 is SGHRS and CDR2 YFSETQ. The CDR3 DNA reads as TGCGCCAGCAGCACGTACCCGGGGCTTCGGGAAAAACTGTTTTTT. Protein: CASSTYPGLREKLFF.

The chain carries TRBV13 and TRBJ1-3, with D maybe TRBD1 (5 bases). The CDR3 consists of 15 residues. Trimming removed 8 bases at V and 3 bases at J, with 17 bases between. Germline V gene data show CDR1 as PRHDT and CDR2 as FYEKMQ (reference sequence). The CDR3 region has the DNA TGTGCCAGCCATGAGAGGCAGGGAGGTGGAAACACCATATATTTT. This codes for CASHERQGGGNTIYF.

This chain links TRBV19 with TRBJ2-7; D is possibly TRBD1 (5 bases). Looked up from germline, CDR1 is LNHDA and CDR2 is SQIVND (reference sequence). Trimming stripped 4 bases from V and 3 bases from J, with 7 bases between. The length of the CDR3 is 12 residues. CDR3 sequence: CASSRQGYEQYF. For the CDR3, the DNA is TGTGCCAGTAGTAGGCAGGGCTACGAGCAGTACTTC.

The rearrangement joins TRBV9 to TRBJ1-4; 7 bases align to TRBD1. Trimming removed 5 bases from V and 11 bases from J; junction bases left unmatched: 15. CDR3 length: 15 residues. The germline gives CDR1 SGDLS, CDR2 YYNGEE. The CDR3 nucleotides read TGTGCCAGCAGTCCTAAGGGGGCGGCATCGGGGAAACTGTTTTTT. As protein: CASSPKGAASGKLFF.

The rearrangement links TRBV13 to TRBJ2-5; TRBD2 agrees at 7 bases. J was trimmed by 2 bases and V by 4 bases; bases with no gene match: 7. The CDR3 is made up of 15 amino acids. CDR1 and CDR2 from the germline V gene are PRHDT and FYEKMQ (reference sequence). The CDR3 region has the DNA TGTGCCAGCAGCTCGAATCAGGGACTACAAGAGACCCAGTACTTC. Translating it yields CASSSNQGLQETQYF.

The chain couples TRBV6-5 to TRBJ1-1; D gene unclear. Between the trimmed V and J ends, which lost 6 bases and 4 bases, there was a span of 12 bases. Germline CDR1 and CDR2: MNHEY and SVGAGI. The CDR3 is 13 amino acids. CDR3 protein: CASRSYSGTEAFF. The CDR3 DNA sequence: TGTGCCAGCAGATCTTACAGCGGCACTGAAGCTTTCTTT.

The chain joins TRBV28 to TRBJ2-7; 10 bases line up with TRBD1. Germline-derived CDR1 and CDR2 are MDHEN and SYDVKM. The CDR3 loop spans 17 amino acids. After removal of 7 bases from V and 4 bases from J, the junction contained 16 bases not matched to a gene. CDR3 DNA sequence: TGTGCCAGCACAAACCCGACAGGGGGCGCTTCTATATACGAGCAGTACTTC. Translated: CASTNPTGGASIYEQYF.

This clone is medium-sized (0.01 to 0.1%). Here the CDR3 DNA reads TGTGCCAGCAGCGTAGACGGGGGGGAAGAGACCCAGTACTTC. It specifies CASSVDGGEETQYF. This chain links TRBV9 with TRBJ2-5, with TRBD2 matching over 8 bases. Germline CDR1 SGDLS, CDR2 YYNGEE. The junction had 1 base not matched to a gene; V was cut back by 0 bases and J by 3 bases. The CDR3 covers 14 residues.

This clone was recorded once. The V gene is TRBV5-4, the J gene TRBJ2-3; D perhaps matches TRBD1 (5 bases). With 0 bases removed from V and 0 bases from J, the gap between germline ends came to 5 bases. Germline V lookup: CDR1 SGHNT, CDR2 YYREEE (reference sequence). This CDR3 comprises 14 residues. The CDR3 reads CASSLEGSTDTQYF. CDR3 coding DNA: TGTGCCAGCAGCTTGGAGGGGAGCACAGATACGCAGTATTTT. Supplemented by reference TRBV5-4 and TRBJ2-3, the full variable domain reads ETGVTQSPTHLIKTRGQQVTLRCSSQSGHNTVSWYQQALGQGPQFIFQYYREEENGRGNFPPRFSGLQFPNYSSELNVNALELDDSALYLCASSLEGSTDTQYFGPGTRLTVL.

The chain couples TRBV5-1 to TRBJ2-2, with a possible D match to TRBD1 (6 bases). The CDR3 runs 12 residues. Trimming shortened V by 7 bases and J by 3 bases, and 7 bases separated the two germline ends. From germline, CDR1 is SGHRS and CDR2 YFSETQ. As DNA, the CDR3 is TGCGCCAGCCACAGGGACACCGGGGAGCTGTTTTTT. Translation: CASHRDTGELFF.